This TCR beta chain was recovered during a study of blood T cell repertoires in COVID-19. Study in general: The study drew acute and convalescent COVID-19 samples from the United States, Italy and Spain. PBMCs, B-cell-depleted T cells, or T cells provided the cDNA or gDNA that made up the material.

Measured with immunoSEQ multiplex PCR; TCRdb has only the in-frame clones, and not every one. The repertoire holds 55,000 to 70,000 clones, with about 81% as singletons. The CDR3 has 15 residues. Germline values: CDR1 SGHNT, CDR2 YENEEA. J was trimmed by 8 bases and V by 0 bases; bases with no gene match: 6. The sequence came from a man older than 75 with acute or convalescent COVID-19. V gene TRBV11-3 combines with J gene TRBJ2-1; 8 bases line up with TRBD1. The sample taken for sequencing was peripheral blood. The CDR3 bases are TGTGCCAGCAGCTTAGAGGCAGGGGGCGGCGATGAGCAGTTCTTC. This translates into CASSLEAGGGDEQFF.